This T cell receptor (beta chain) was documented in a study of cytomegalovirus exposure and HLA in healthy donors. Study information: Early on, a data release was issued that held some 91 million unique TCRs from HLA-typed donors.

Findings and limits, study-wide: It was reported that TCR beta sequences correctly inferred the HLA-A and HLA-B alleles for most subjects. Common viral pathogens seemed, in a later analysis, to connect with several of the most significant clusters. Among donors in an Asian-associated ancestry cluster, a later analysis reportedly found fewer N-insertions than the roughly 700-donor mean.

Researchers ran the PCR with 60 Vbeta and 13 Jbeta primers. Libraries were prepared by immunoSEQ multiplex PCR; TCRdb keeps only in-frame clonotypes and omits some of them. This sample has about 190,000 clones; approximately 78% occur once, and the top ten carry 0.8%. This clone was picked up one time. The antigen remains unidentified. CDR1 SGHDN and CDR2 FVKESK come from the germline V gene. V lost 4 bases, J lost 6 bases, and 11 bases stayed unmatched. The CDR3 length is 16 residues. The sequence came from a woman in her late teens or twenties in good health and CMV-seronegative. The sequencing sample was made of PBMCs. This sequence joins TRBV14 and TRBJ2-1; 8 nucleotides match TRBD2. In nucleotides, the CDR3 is TGTGCCAGCAGCCTCCCAGCGGGGGCTTCAGTCAATGAGCAGTTCTTC. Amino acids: CASSLPAGASVNEQFF. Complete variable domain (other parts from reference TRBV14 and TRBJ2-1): EAGVTQFPSHSVIEKGQTVTLRCDPISGHDNLYWYRRVMGKEIKFLLHFVKESKQDESGMPNNRFLAERTGGTYSTLKVQPAELEDSGVYFCASSLPAGASVNEQFFGPGTRLTVL.